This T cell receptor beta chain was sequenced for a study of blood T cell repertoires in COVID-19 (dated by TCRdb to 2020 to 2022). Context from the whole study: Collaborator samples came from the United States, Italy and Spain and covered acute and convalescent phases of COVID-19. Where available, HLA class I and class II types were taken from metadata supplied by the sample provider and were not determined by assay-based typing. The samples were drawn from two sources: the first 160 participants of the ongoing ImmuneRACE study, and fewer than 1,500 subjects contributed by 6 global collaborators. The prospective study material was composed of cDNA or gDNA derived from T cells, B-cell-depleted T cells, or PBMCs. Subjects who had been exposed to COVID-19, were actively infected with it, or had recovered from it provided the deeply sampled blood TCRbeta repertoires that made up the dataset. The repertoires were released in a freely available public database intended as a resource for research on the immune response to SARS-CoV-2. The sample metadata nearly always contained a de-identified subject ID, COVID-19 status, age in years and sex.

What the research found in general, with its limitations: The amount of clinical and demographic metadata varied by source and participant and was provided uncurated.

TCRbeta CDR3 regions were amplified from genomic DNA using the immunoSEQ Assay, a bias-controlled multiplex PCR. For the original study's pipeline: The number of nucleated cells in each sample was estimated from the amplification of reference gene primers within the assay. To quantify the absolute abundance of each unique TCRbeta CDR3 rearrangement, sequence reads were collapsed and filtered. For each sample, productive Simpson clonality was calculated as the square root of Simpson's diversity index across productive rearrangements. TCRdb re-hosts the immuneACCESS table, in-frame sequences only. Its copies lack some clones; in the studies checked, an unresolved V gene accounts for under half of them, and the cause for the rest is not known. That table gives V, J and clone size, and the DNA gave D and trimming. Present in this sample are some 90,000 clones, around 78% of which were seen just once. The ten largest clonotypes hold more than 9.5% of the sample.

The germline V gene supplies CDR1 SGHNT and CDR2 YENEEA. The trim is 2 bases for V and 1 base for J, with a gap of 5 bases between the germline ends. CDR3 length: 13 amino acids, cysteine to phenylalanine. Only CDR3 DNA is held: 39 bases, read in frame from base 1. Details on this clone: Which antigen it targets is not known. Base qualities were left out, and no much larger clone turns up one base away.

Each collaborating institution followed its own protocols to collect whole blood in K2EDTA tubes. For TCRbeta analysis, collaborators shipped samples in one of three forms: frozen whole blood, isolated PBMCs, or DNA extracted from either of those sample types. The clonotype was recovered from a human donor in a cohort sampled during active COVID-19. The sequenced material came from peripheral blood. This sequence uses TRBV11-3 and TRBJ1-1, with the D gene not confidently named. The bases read TGTGCCAGCAGCTTAAGACAGAACACTGAAGCTTTCTTT. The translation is CASSLRQNTEAFF.